Below are 21 T cell receptor beta chains sequenced from a single sample in a study of T cells in Graves' hyperthyroidism and ophthalmopathy. The TCR beta CDR3 regions underwent amplification using RNA transcripts as the source. The TCR CDR3 was amplified in a first-round RT-PCR using the HTBI primer set. TCRdb reanalysed the multiplex PCR reads using MiXCR and keeps one entry per CDR3 protein. The sample has hundreds of thousands of distinct CDR3 sequences, about 38% seen once; the top ten hold 8% to 9%. Sequencing was carried out using blood. The receptors derive from a young man with Graves' hyperthyroidism.

This clonotype was detected only a few times. The chain uses TRBV5-8 and TRBJ2-7, with D hard to call. The CDR3 totals 13 residues. Germline CDR1 and CDR2: SGHTS and YDEGEE. Trimming stripped 2 bases from V and 3 bases from J, with 9 bases between. DNA for the CDR3: TGTGCCAGCAGCTTTGACGTGAACTACGAGCAGTACTTC. This sequence encodes CASSFDVNYEQYF. Using reference TRBV5-8 and TRBJ2-7 for the parts outside the CDR3, the full variable domain is EAGVTQSPTHLIKTRGQQATLRCSPISGHTSVYWYQQALGLGLQFLLWYDEGEERNRGNFPPRFSGRQFPNYSSELNVNALELEDSALYLCASSFDVNYEQYFGPGTRLTVT.

This clonotype was detected many times. The chain carries TRBV25-1 and TRBJ1-4; a possible D gene is TRBD1 (6 bases). The CDR3 is made up of 16 amino acids. The V and J ends lost 4 bases and 7 bases respectively, with 19 bases between them. Per germline, CDR1 MGHDK and CDR2 SYGVNS. CDR3 protein: CASSGLGGRGGEKLFF. In nucleotides, the CDR3 is TGTGCCAGCAGTGGGTTGGGGGGGCGCGGGGGTGAAAAACTGTTTTTT.

This clonotype was recorded many times. The chain carries TRBV29-1 and TRBJ2-3; weak D call: TRBD2 (6 bases). The germline gives CDR1 SQVTM, CDR2 ANQGSEA. Between the trimmed V and J ends, which lost 5 bases and 2 bases, there was a span of 11 bases. The length of the CDR3 is 13 residues. For the CDR3, the DNA is TGCAGCGTTTTACGGGGGAACACAGATACGCAGTATTTT. Protein product: CSVLRGNTDTQYF.

This clonotype was seen a handful of times. The chain recombines TRBV6-1 with TRBJ1-6; D not certain. Germline V CDR1 and CDR2: MNHNS, SASEGT. V was cut by 4 bases and J by 14 bases, with 15 bases left in between. This CDR3 has 13 amino acids. The CDR3 DNA follows: TGTGCCAGCAGTGCCTGGACGACGGCTACCCTCCACTTT. It yields the protein CASSAWTTATLHF.

This chain connects TRBV7-2 to TRBJ2-7, with D uncertain. CDR1 and CDR2 from the germline V gene are SGHTA and FQGNSA. Trimming stripped 1 base from V and 5 bases from J, with 18 bases between. The CDR3 is 16 residues long. For the CDR3, the DNA is TGTGCCAGCAGCTTAGGGACGGCCTACATCCCCCACGAGCAGTACTTC. It is translated as CASSLGTAYIPHEQYF. The full variable domain, with the rest looked up from reference TRBV7-2 and TRBJ2-7, is GAGVSQSPSNKVTEKGKDVELRCDPISGHTALYWYRQSLGQGLEFLIYFQGNSAPDKSGLPSDRFSAERTGGSVSTLTIQRTQQEDSAVYLCASSLGTAYIPHEQYFGPGTRLTVT.

The J gene is TRBJ2-7, the V gene TRBV2; D gene uncertain. The CDR3 contains 14 residues. Germline CDR1 is SNHLY and CDR2 is FYNNEI. Trimming pared 6 bases from V and 0 bases from J, leaving 12 bases between. The CDR3 region is CASSPLTASYEQYF. The CDR3 DNA reads TGTGCCAGCAGCCCCCTGACGGCCTCCTACGAGCAGTACTTC.

This clonotype was counted ten times or more. The chain joins TRBV9 to TRBJ1-4; D unresolved. Germline assignment: CDR1 SGDLS and CDR2 YYNGEE. Trimming took 0 bases from V and 8 from J, leaving 11 bases between them. The CDR3 extends over 14 amino acids. CDR3 DNA: TGTGCCAGCAGCGTAGCCGGGGTGAACGAAAAACTGTTTTTT. It specifies CASSVAGVNEKLFF.

This clonotype was found a few times. This sequence joins TRBV7-8 and TRBJ1-2; D is ambiguous. The germline V and J ends were trimmed by 9 bases and 8 bases, with 10 bases remaining between them. This CDR3 comprises 10 residues. Per germline, CDR1 SGHVS and CDR2 FQNEAQ. CDR3 coding DNA: TGTGCCAGTAGTATCCCGGGCTACACCTTC. This codes for CASSIPGYTF. Supplemented by reference TRBV7-8 and TRBJ1-2, the full variable domain reads GAGVSQSPRYKVAKRGQDVALRCDPISGHVSLFWYQQALGQGPEFLTYFQNEAQLDKSGLPSDRFFAERPEGSVSTLKIQRTQQEDSAVYLCASSIPGYTFGSGTRLTVV.

About this clonotype itself: The junction differs from germline at one of its ends, possibly a read error. The J gene is TRBJ2-7, the V gene TRBV7-7, with TRBD1 identical over 8 bases. The CDR3 runs to 15 residues. Germline V gene data show CDR1 as SSHAT and CDR2 as FNYEAQ (reference sequence). CDR3 DNA: TGTGCTAGCAGCTTCCCACAGGGGGAGTTCTGCGAGCAGTACTTC. This sequence encodes CASSFPQGEFCEQYF.

Details on this clonotype: Given the absence of the conserved phenylalanine or tryptophan at the CDR3 end, a read error is likely. The CDR3: CAISQTGGKDTEAFL. CDR3 sequence (DNA): TGTGCCATCAGTCAGACGGGGGGAAAGGACACTGAAGCTTTCCTT. J is TRBJ1-1 and V is TRBV10-3, with D possibly TRBD1 on 5 matching bases. CDR1 is ENHRY and CDR2 is SYGVKD in the germline V gene. Trimming removed 5 bases from V and 3 bases from J, with 16 bases in between. The CDR3 length is 15 residues.

As concerns this clonotype: This could be a read error, since a much larger clone is one nucleotide away. The V call is TRBV29-1, the J call TRBJ2-7, with 8 bases fitting TRBD2. The CDR3 is 14 residues long. Germline CDR1 is SQVTM and CDR2 is ANQGSEA. J gave up 5 bases and V 4 bases, and 10 bases lay outside the gene matches. The CDR3 region is CSVVNPAGEDEQYF. In nucleotides, the CDR3 is TGCAGCGTTGTCAATCCAGCGGGAGAAGACGAGCAGTACTTC.

This clonotype was observed at least ten times. The chain uses TRBV29-1 and TRBJ1-5; D may be TRBD1 (5 bases). The V end was cut by 4 bases, the J end by 2 bases, with 9 bases between. The CDR3 is 13 amino acids. The germline CDR1 and CDR2 sequences are SQVTM and ANQGSEA. CDR3 protein: CSVAIGGNQPQHF. In DNA, the CDR3 is TGCAGCGTTGCAATAGGGGGCAATCAGCCCCAGCATTTT.

This chain links TRBV10-3 with TRBJ2-2; no clear D. Deletions cut 3 bases from V and 5 bases from J, with 10 bases between. Germline-derived CDR1 and CDR2 are ENHRY and SYGVKD. CDR3 length: 14 amino acids. Here the CDR3 reads CAISETQWTGELFF. The CDR3 bases are TGTGCCATCAGTGAAACACAATGGACCGGGGAGCTGTTTTTT.

V gene TRBV9 combines with J gene TRBJ2-2, with TRBD2 matching 10 bases. With V trimmed by 2 bases and J by 4 bases, 2 bases remained unmatched. Germline-derived CDR1 and CDR2 are SGDLS and YYNGEE. This CDR3 contains 15 residues. CDR3 region: CASSVTSGSTGELFF. CDR3 nucleotide sequence: TGTGCCAGCAGCGTGACTAGCGGGTCCACCGGGGAGCTGTTTTTT.

The V call is TRBV2, the J call TRBJ2-7; 9 bases are shared with TRBD1. The germline CDR1 and CDR2 sequences are SNHLY and FYNNEI. This CDR3 spans 16 amino acids. The trim removed 4 bases at V and 2 bases at J, leaving 9 bases unmatched. The CDR3 DNA sequence: TGTGCCAGCAGTGCGATTTGGGACAGGGAAACCTACGAGCAGTACTTC. Amino acid sequence: CASSAIWDRETYEQYF.

This clonotype was seen repeatedly, ten times or more. The gene calls are TRBV29-1 and TRBJ2-7, with 7 bases fitting TRBD1. CDR3 length equals 11 residues. V shed 6 bases, J shed 3 bases, and the junction held 2 bases outside the gene matches. Germline V CDR1 and CDR2: SQVTM, ANQGSEA. DNA for the CDR3: TGCAGCGTGGGGACAGACTACGAGCAGTACTTC. Its translation: CSVGTDYEQYF.

The gene calls are TRBV13 and TRBJ1-1; D not certain. The germline V and J ends were trimmed by 4 bases and 4 bases, with 10 bases remaining between them. Germline values: CDR1 PRHDT, CDR2 FYEKMQ (reference sequence). The CDR3 length is 13 residues. This CDR3 reads CASSSIGVTEAFF. CDR3 nucleotide sequence: TGTGCCAGCAGCTCCATTGGGGTCACTGAAGCTTTCTTT.

The genes are TRBV6-5 and TRBJ1-1; D is unresolved. The germline gives CDR1 MNHEY, CDR2 SVGAGI. The CDR3 loop spans 13 amino acids. V lost 2 bases to trimming and J lost 4 bases, with 8 bases between them. The CDR3 DNA is TGTGCCAGCAGTTACGGGCAGGCCACTGAAGCTTTCTTT. Amino acids: CASSYGQATEAFF.

In the case of this clonotype: One end of the junction fails to match germline, which may point to a read error. The chain couples TRBV7-7 to TRBJ2-7, with D possibly called TRBD1 or TRBD2 (5 bases each). The CDR3 is made up of 17 amino acids. Per germline, CDR1 SSHAT and CDR2 FNYEAQ (reference sequence). For the CDR3, the DNA is TGTGCTAGCAGCTTAGGGAACCCCGGGACGCGCTCCTACGAGCAGTACTTC. As protein: CASSLGNPGTRSYEQYF.

Ten or more counts support this clonotype. This sequence joins TRBV7-2 and TRBJ2-7; no clear D gene. This CDR3 has 14 amino acids. Between the trimmed V and J ends, which lost 1 base and 6 bases, there was a span of 13 bases. Germline V lookup: CDR1 SGHTA, CDR2 FQGNSA. The CDR3 here is CASSLGPRITEQYF. In DNA form, the CDR3 reads TGTGCCAGCAGCTTAGGGCCCAGGATAACCGAGCAGTACTTC.

Comments on this clonotype: This sequence may be a read error, since a much larger clone differs from it by one base. V and J are TRBV5-1 and TRBJ1-1; a possible D gene is TRBD1 (5 bases). Germline assignment: CDR1 SGHRS and CDR2 YFSETQ. The CDR3 length is 14 residues. The CDR3 DNA reads as TGCCCCAGCAGCCAGGGACGGATGAACACTGAAGCTTTCTTT. Its protein is CPSSQGRMNTEAFF.